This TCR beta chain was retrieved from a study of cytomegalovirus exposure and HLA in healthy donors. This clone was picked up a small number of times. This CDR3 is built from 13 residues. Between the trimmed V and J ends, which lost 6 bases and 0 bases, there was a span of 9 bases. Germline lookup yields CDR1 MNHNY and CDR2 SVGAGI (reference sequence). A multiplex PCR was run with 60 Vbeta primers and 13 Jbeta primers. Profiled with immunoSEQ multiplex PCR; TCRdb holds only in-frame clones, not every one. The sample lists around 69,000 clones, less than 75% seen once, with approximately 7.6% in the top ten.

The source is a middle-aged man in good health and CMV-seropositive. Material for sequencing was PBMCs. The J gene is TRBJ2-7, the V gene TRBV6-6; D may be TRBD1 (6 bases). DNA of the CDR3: TGTGCCAGCAGCAAACAGGGCTCCTACGAGCAGTACTTC. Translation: CASSKQGSYEQYF.